This T cell receptor (beta chain) derives from a study of blood T cell repertoires in COVID-19. Germline V gives CDR1 SGHDN, CDR2 FVKESK. The V and J ends lost 4 bases and 10 bases, in that order; junction bases with no gene match: 17. CDR3 length equals 17 residues. Study processing details: Using reference gene primer amplification, nucleated cell counts were estimated. Assay used: immunoSEQ multiplex PCR; TCRdb lists only in-frame clones, some missing. That table supplies the V and J calls and clone size; D and trimming were determined from the DNA. The repertoire holds 210,000 or so clones, with around 86% as singletons.

The TCR originated in a woman aged 45-65 years with acute COVID-19. The sample consisted of PBMCs or T cells enriched from blood (not recorded which). V and J are TRBV14 and TRBJ1-4; 8 nucleotides match TRBD1. The CDR3 region has the DNA TGTGCCAGCAGCCTCGGGACAGGCCGCTCGTATGATGGAAAACTGTTTTTT. This gives the protein CASSLGTGRSYDGKLFF.